This T cell receptor (beta chain) was captured by sequencing in a study of OX40 agonist ivuxolimab in advanced cancers. Study-level background: Ivuxolimab was a fully human IgG2 agonistic monoclonal antibody targeting the costimulatory receptor OX40 (CD134). The monotherapy dose-escalation portion (N of about 50 patients) of the phase I ivuxolimab trial is reported in the paper. Partial responses occurred in three dose-escalation patients: two with cutaneous melanoma and one with hepatocellular carcinoma. Intravenous ivuxolimab was administered to patients every 2 weeks at six dose levels: 0.01, 0.1, 0.3, 1.5, 3 and 10 mg/kg. Of the approximately 50 dose-escalation patients, hepatocellular carcinoma was present in 19, melanoma in roughly 15, renal cell carcinoma in 9 and head and neck cancer in 9. Prior anti-PD-1, anti-PD-L1 or anti-CTLA-4 therapy was permitted, and checkpoint inhibitors had been received by less than 45% of dose-escalation patients. Peripheral TCRbeta sequencing aimed to test whether ivuxolimab altered TCR sequence diversity and caused clonal T-cell expansion. A male proportion of roughly 80% and a mean age of approximately 61 years, ranging from 23 to 79, were recorded for the dose-escalation cohort.

This clone was seen once. The antigen it binds to is not known. Qualities for individual bases were not recorded, and no much larger clone is one base off. Patients with a history of autoimmune disease or receiving systemic immunosuppression were excluded from the trial. In every dose cohort, peripheral blood was drawn for TCR sequencing at baseline, cycle 4 day 1, and cycle 7 day 1. Samples came from an open-label, multicenter, first-in-human phase I dose-escalation trial of ivuxolimab. The trial enrolled adults with locally advanced or metastatic head and neck squamous cell, hepatocellular, melanoma or renal cell carcinoma. Before TCR sequencing, CD4+ T cells and CD8+ T cells from peripheral blood were sorted into separate populations. Beyond this particular receptor, the publication reports: The antigen specificity of the peripheral T cells that underwent clonal expansion was not determined. At doses from 0.1 to 3.0 mg/kg, clonal expansion was seen in both CD4+ and CD8+ blood T cells between baseline and week 6. After ivuxolimab, CD8+ T cells had more expanded clones than CD4+ T cells on average. Partial responders in the 0.1-3.0 mg/kg groups had among the lowest normalized peripheral clonal expansion, especially among CD8+ T cells. Low levels of normalized T-cell clonal expansion were also shown by some nonresponding patients.

Genomic DNA was extracted from sorted cells for sequencing of the TCRbeta CDR3 region. The immunoSEQ Assay was used to sequence the TCRbeta CDR3 regions. The table was pulled from immuneACCESS by TCRdb, which kept in-frame rearrangements only. Such tables lose some clones; where checked, under half of the loss comes from unresolved V genes, and the rest has no known cause. The sample includes 17,000 or so clones, with over 75% observed a single time. Of the sample, around 25% falls within the top ten clones. Here the sequenced sample was CD4+ or CD8+ T cells sorted from blood, taken in a trial of the OX40 agonist ivuxolimab. The sequence was collected from an adult with an advanced solid tumor such as melanoma, head and neck, liver or kidney cancer.

At the DNA level, the sequence is TGTGCCAGCAGCGATGGGGACACTCAGTCGGGAAACACCATATATTTT. Its product reads: CASSDGDTQSGNTIYF. The V gene is TRBV9 and the J gene is TRBJ1-3, and possibly TRBD1, on 6 matching bases. CDR1 and CDR2 are read off the germline V gene as SGDLS and YYNGEE. The CDR3 numbers 16 residues from cysteine through phenylalanine. Only CDR3 DNA remains: 48 bases, in frame from the first base. V drops 3 bases and J drops 4 bases, leaving 17 bases in between.